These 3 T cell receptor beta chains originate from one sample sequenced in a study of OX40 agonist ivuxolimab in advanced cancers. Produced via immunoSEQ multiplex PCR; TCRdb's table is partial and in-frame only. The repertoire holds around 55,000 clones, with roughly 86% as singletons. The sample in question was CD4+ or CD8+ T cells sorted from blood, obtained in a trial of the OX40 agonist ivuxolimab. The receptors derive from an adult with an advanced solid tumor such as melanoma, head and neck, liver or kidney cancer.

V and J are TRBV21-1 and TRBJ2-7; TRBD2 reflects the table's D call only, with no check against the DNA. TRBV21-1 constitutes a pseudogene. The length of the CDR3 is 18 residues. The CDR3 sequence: CANYPGLFYIHYSYEQYF. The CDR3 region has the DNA TGTGCCAACTACCCGGGACTCTTTTATATCCATTACTCCTACGAGCAGTACTTC.

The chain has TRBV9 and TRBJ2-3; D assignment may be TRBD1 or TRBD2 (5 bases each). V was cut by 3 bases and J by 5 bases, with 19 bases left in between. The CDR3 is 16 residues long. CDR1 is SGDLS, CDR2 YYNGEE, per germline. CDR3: CASSEGDLRRGDTQYF. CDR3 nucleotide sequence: TGTGCCAGCAGCGAAGGGGACCTAAGAAGGGGAGATACGCAGTATTTT.

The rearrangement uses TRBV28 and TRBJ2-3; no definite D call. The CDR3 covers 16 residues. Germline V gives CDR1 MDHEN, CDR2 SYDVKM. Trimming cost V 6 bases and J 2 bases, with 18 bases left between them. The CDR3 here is CASSRLRSRNTDTQYF. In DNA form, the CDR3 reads TGTGCCAGCAGCCGCTTGCGGTCTAGAAACACAGATACGCAGTATTTT.